This T cell receptor (beta chain) was observed in a study of blood T cell repertoires in COVID-19. Study in general: Nucleic acid was either cDNA or gDNA, and it came from T cells, B-cell-depleted T cells, or PBMCs.

The V gene end was trimmed by 5 bases and the J gene end by 5 bases; junction bases not matched to a gene: 4. Germline V lookup: CDR1 SGHRS, CDR2 YFSETQ. The CDR3 is 14 residues long. The protocol was immunoSEQ multiplex PCR, while the TCRdb copy is restricted to in-frame clones and leaves out a portion. The sample records around 190,000 clones, about 85% being singletons. J is TRBJ2-3 and V is TRBV5-1, with 11 bases that match TRBD2. The specimen was peripheral blood. The TCR comes from a woman aged 80 or over with acute or convalescent COVID-19. The CDR3 region has the DNA TGCGCCAGCAGACTAGCGGGAGTGGGAGATACGCAGTATTTT. This codes for CASRLAGVGDTQYF.